This entry lists 9 T cell receptor beta chains sequenced from one sample in a study of cytomegalovirus exposure and HLA in healthy donors. Use of 60 Vbeta and 13 Jbeta primers characterized the PCR. TCRdb keeps only in-frame clones here, not all; method: immunoSEQ multiplex PCR. The sample data list about 120,000 clones. The sequenced sample consisted of PBMCs. The receptors come from a man in his late teens or twenties in good health and CMV-seronegative.

The chain links TRBV16 to TRBJ1-1, with D possibly being TRBD1 (6 bases). CDR1 is KGHSY, CDR2 FQNENV, per germline. This CDR3 spans 14 amino acids. Trimming pared 4 bases from V and 1 base from J, leaving 10 bases between. CDR3 in DNA: TGTGCCAGCAGCCCCACCAGGGGGAACACTGAAGCTTTCTTT. This sequence encodes CASSPTRGNTEAFF.

The chain employs TRBV25-1 and TRBJ1-4, with no clear D. The CDR3 extends over 17 amino acids. Germline CDR1 reads MGHDK; CDR2 reads SYGVNS. The V gene lost 2 bases and the J gene lost 3 bases, with 16 bases spanning the gap. CDR3 in amino acids: CASSEGRLVVPNEKLFF. CDR3 DNA: TGTGCCAGCAGTGAAGGTCGGTTGGTAGTTCCTAATGAAAAACTGTTTTTT.

The gene calls are TRBV19 and TRBJ2-7, with a possible D match to TRBD2 (6 bases). V lost 4 bases to trimming and J lost 1 base, with 11 bases between them. The CDR3 is 14 amino acids. The germline V gene has CDR1 LNHDA and CDR2 SQIVND (reference sequence). The CDR3 region is CASSKPGVSYEQYF. The CDR3 DNA sequence: TGTGCCAGTAGTAAACCGGGAGTATCCTACGAGCAGTACTTC.

V and J are TRBV6-5 and TRBJ1-6, with TRBD1 matching 12 bases. V lost 4 bases to trimming and J lost 13 bases; unmatched junction nucleotides: 8. Per germline, CDR1 MNHEY and CDR2 SVGAGI. This CDR3 is built from 15 residues. This chain's CDR3 is CASSSRGQGAGPLHF. CDR3 nucleotide sequence: TGTGCCAGCAGTTCACGGGGACAGGGGGCAGGGCCCCTCCACTTT.

As concerns this clone: A read error may produce the germline difference seen at one junction end. The V and J genes are TRBV7-2 and TRBJ2-7; 7 positions match TRBD2. CDR1 SGHTA and CDR2 FQGNSA come from the germline V gene. CDR3 length equals 11 residues. CDR3 region: CASSFGGSPNF. In nucleotides, the CDR3 is TGTGCCAGCAGCTTCGGCGGGAGCCCAAATTTC.

The rearrangement links TRBV5-4 to TRBJ2-3; the D gene is possibly TRBD1 (5 bases). CDR1 SGHNT and CDR2 YYREEE come from the germline V gene (reference sequence). Deletions cut 0 bases from V and 4 bases from J, with 9 bases between. The CDR3 has 14 residues. The chain's CDR3 is CASSLGRAADTQYF. CDR3 bases: TGTGCCAGCAGCTTGGGCAGGGCCGCAGATACGCAGTATTTT.

V gene TRBV10-3 combines with J gene TRBJ1-2; 7 bases line up with TRBD1. The CDR3 loop spans 12 amino acids. Germline values: CDR1 ENHRY, CDR2 SYGVKD. The ends lost 2 bases at V and 11 bases at J; junction bases unmatched: 5. Here the CDR3 DNA reads TGTGCCATCAGTGAGCCGACAGGGAATTACACCTTC. Protein: CAISEPTGNYTF.

J is TRBJ2-7 and V is TRBV28, with D maybe TRBD2 (6 bases). V lost 5 bases to trimming and J lost 6 bases, with 17 bases between them. Looked up from germline, CDR1 is MDHEN and CDR2 is SYDVKM. The CDR3 loop spans 14 amino acids. DNA of the CDR3: TGTGCCAGCAGTCAGTCGACTCTAGCGTCCGAGCAGTACTTC. It yields the protein CASSQSTLASEQYF.

Points on this clone: Distinct nucleotide sequences in the sample also encode this CDR3. The chain uses TRBV5-6 and TRBJ2-7; tentatively, D is TRBD2 (5 bases). V was shortened by 2 bases and J by 2 bases, with 11 bases between the two germline ends. The CDR3 is 14 residues long. Germline V lookup: CDR1 SGHDT, CDR2 YYEEEE. The CDR3 is CASSFPGLAYEQYF. CDR3 bases: TGTGCCAGCAGCTTTCCGGGGTTGGCCTACGAGCAGTACTTC.